The table lists the clone carrying this TCR beta chain with a few counts. The junction does not match germline at one end; this may be a read error. The entry originates in a study of T cells in Graves' hyperthyroidism and ophthalmopathy. Study-level information: Peripheral blood specimens were obtained at initial diagnosis, prior to any treatment.

Patients were excluded because of uncontrolled infection, other autoimmune disease, pregnancy or lactation. Thyroid ultrasound and orbital computed tomography, with clinical symptoms and serum thyroxine and TRAb, informed diagnoses. The CDR3 length is 15 residues. Germline CDR1 and CDR2: MDHEN and SYDVKM. RNA transcripts gave rise to amplified TCR beta CDR3 regions. HTBI primers were the set used in a first-round RT-PCR of the TCR CDR3. TCRdb called the multiplex PCR reads again in MiXCR, with one record for every CDR3 protein. The data contain 400,000 to 500,000 distinct CDR3 sequences, approximately 15% of them singletons.

Source material: blood. V is TRBV28 and J is TRBJ2-2, with D possibly TRBD2 on 7 matching bases. This sequence originates from a young woman with Graves' hyperthyroidism. CDR3 amino acids: CAGSLRGGPPGELFF. The CDR3 DNA follows: TGTGCCGGCAGTTTAAGGGGGGGCCCCCCCGGGGAGCTGTTTTTT.